The T cell receptor (beta chain) described here comes from a study of T cell responses to AZD1222 COVID-19 vaccine. Background on the study: Recipients boosted at about 4 weeks or about 12 weeks are pooled.

Libraries were prepared by immunoSEQ multiplex PCR; TCRdb keeps only in-frame clonotypes and omits some of them. The sample carries about 53,000 clones, 65% to 85% recorded once. CDR3 length equals 14 residues. Germline V gene data show CDR1 as MNHEY and CDR2 as SMNVEV (reference sequence). Trimming stripped 0 bases from V and 10 bases from J, with 13 bases between. Study results and caveats: Females made up more of the donors, who were largely white British, and clonal diversity may have come out too low. Baseline seropositives among AZD1222 recipients totaled only five to seven.

This clone came up once. Its antigen remains unidentified. The specimen comprised peripheral blood, sampled on day 0 of AZD1222 vaccination. The chain uses TRBV27 and TRBJ2-1; D not certain. This receptor was obtained from an adult in good health. The CDR3 sequence is CASSLSNQHPEQFF. DNA of the CDR3: TGTGCCAGCAGTTTATCGAACCAGCATCCGGAGCAGTTCTTC.